These 21 T cell receptor beta chains came from one sample sequenced in a study of CD8 T cells in Susac syndrome. RNA in amounts of about 0.5 to 1 ug was reverse transcribed with random hexamers. MiXCR, run by TCRdb on the immunoSEQ multiplex PCR reads, gives a single entry per CDR3 protein. The sample records just over 300,000 distinct CDR3 sequences, roughly nine tenths being singletons. The source material was CD4+ T cells from PBMCs. The receptors were sampled from a human donor with multiple sclerosis.

The chain links TRBV30 to TRBJ1-1, with a weak D call TRBD1 (5 bases). From germline, CDR1 is GTSNPN and CDR2 SVGIG (reference sequence). Trimming pared 8 bases from V and 1 base from J, leaving 20 bases between. This CDR3 contains 15 residues. CDR3 sequence (DNA): TGTGCCCGTCGAAGGAGTGGGACGCCGAACACTGAAGCTTTCTTT. Translating gives CARRRSGTPNTEAFF.

The chain recombines TRBV18 with TRBJ2-7; D call uncertain. The V gene lost 2 bases and the J gene lost 2 bases, with 16 bases spanning the gap. The CDR3 runs to 16 residues. Germline values: CDR1 KGHSH, CDR2 LQKENI. The CDR3 DNA reads TGTGCCAGCTCACCAAGGGCAGCAGCTAGTCCCTACGAGCAGTACTTC. This encodes CASSPRAAASPYEQYF. The whole variable domain, remainder taken from reference TRBV18 and TRBJ2-7, is NAGVMQNPRHLVRRRGQEARLRCSPMKGHSHVYWYRQLPEEGLKFMVYLQKENIIDESGMPKERFSAEFPKEGPSILRIQQVVRGDSAAYFCASSPRAAASPYEQYFGPGTRLTVT.

The chain uses TRBV19 and TRBJ2-7; 7 positions match TRBD2. CDR3 length equals 11 residues. Trimming cost V 8 bases and J 2 bases; bases outside gene matches: 0. Germline CDR1 reads LNHDA; CDR2 reads SQIVND (reference sequence). This CDR3 reads CASAGAYEQYF. CDR3 bases: TGTGCCAGTGCGGGGGCCTACGAGCAGTACTTC.

The chain links TRBV7-9 to TRBJ2-7, with D perhaps matching TRBD1 (6 bases). Germline lookup yields CDR1 SEHNR and CDR2 FQNEAQ (reference sequence). V was trimmed by 5 bases and J by 0 bases, leaving 17 bases between them. This CDR3 has 16 amino acids. The CDR3 protein is CASSPGPAGASYEQYF. The CDR3 nucleotides are TGTGCCAGCAGCCCCGGGCCCGCAGGGGCCTCCTACGAGCAGTACTTC. The complete variable domain, with remaining parts taken from reference TRBV7-9 and TRBJ2-7, reads DTGVSQNPRHKITKRGQNVTFRCDPISEHNRLYWYRQTLGQGPEFLTYFQNEAQLEKSRLLSDRFSAERPKGSFSTLEIQRTEQGDSAMYLCASSPGPAGASYEQYFGPGTRLTVT.

This clonotype was counted between two and nine times. V gene TRBV6-5 combines with J gene TRBJ1-1; D gene ambiguous. The CDR3 is made up of 14 amino acids. Germline-derived CDR1 and CDR2 are MNHEY and SVGAGI. V was shortened by 2 bases and J by 5 bases, with 12 bases between the two germline ends. Written as DNA, the CDR3 is TGTGCCAGCAGTTACGGCGGGGTTGGGACTGAAGCTTTCTTT. Protein: CASSYGGVGTEAFF.

This clonotype was recorded only once. The chain is built from TRBV13 and TRBJ2-1; 10 positions match TRBD2. Unmatched junction bases numbered 13, after V lost 6 bases and J lost 8 bases. Germline V gene data show CDR1 as PRHDT and CDR2 as FYEKMQ (reference sequence). This CDR3 comprises 16 residues. The CDR3 here is CASRHRRLAGDHEQFF. CDR3 in DNA: TGTGCCAGCAGGCATAGAAGGCTAGCGGGAGACCATGAGCAGTTCTTC.

The chain combines TRBV30 with TRBJ2-5; D gene ambiguous. V dropped 3 bases and J dropped 4 bases, with 6 bases sitting between them. The CDR3 consists of 11 residues. Germline CDR1 GTSNPN, CDR2 SVGIG (reference sequence). For the CDR3, the DNA is TGTGCCTGGAGACGAACAGAGACCCAGTACTTC. This codes for CAWRRTETQYF. Complete variable domain (other parts from reference TRBV30 and TRBJ2-5): SQTIHQWPATLVQPVGSPLSLECTVEGTSNPNLYWYRQAAGRGLQLLFYSVGIGQISSEVPQNLSASRPQDRQFILSSKKLLLSDSGFYLCAWRRTETQYFGPGTRLLVL.

The chain has TRBV7-2 and TRBJ1-2; 8 bases match TRBD1. V dropped 2 bases and J dropped 3; count of bases not matched to a gene: 5. Germline loops: CDR1 SGHTA, CDR2 FQGNSA. The CDR3 covers 15 residues. CDR3 nucleotide sequence: TGTGCCAGCAGCTTACGGACAGGGCAAGACTATGGCTACACCTTC. Translating gives CASSLRTGQDYGYTF.

The chain carries TRBV2 and TRBJ1-5; maybe TRBD1 (5 bases). The CDR3 spans 15 residues. CDR1 and CDR2 from the germline V gene are SNHLY and FYNNEI. Between the trimmed V and J ends, which lost 6 bases and 2 bases, there was a span of 14 bases. The CDR3 nucleotides read TGTGCCAGCAGAACGACAGTCTGGGGCAATCAGCCCCAGCATTTT. Protein product: CASRTTVWGNQPQHF.

The V and J genes are TRBV18 and TRBJ1-1, with a tentative D call TRBD1 (5 bases). The CDR3 is made up of 14 amino acids. Trimming removed 2 bases at V and 6 bases at J, with 13 bases between. The germline V gene encodes CDR1 KGHSH and CDR2 LQKENI. CDR3 sequence: CASSPSWGEAEAFF. In DNA form, the CDR3 reads TGTGCCAGCTCACCAAGTTGGGGCGAGGCTGAAGCTTTCTTT.

CDR3 DNA: TGTGCCAGCAGCCCCCTTAGGGCCACAGATACGCAGTATTTT. Translation: CASSPLRATDTQYF. The rearrangement joins TRBV3-1 to TRBJ2-3; D gene ambiguous. With 4 bases removed from V and 2 bases from J, the gap between germline ends came to 10 bases. Germline V CDR1 and CDR2: LGHDT, YNNKEL (reference sequence). The CDR3 extends over 14 amino acids.

The chain recombines TRBV13 with TRBJ2-1, with TRBD2 identical over 15 bases. Germline V lookup: CDR1 PRHDT, CDR2 FYEKMQ (reference sequence). This CDR3 is 16 amino acids long. V dropped 4 bases and J dropped 9; count of bases not matched to a gene: 7. CDR3 in DNA: TGTGCCAGCAGCTCCGGGACTAGCGGGGGGCAGGTTGAGCAGTTCTTC. Translation gives CASSSGTSGGQVEQFF.

This chain uses TRBV18 with TRBJ1-3; D gene uncertain. CDR3 length: 14 amino acids. The germline gives CDR1 KGHSH, CDR2 LQKENI. V dropped 5 bases and J dropped 0 bases, with 8 bases sitting between them. CDR3 bases: TGTGCCAGCTCAGGCTCGATCTCTGGAAACACCATATATTTT. It specifies CASSGSISGNTIYF.

J is TRBJ2-3 and V is TRBV2; 11 nucleotides line up with TRBD2. Looked up from germline, CDR1 is SNHLY and CDR2 is FYNNEI. J lost 4 bases, V lost 6 bases, and 6 bases had no gene match. The CDR3 has 15 residues. The DNA for the CDR3 is TGTGCCAGCAGCGCGACTAGCGGGAACCCAGATACGCAGTATTTT. Protein sequence: CASSATSGNPDTQYF. The variable domain in full, completed from reference TRBV2 and TRBJ2-3, reads EPEVTQTPSHQVTQMGQEVILRCVPISNHLYFYWYRQILGQKVEFLVSFYNNEISEKSEIFDDQFSVERPDGSNFTLKIRSTKLEDSAMYFCASSATSGNPDTQYFGPGTRLTVL.

The chain combines TRBV10-2 with TRBJ1-6; 7 bases match TRBD1. The trim removed 2 bases at V and 7 bases at J, leaving 2 bases unmatched. In germline, CDR1 is WSHSY, CDR2 SAAADI. The CDR3 is 14 amino acids. CDR3 DNA: TGCGCCAGCAGTGAGGAGGGGGCGAATTCACCCCTCCACTTT. It specifies CASSEEGANSPLHF.

The chain uses TRBV4-1 and TRBJ1-2; TRBD1 might be the D (6 bases). This CDR3 contains 15 residues. The V end was cut by 0 bases, the J end by 7 bases, with 15 bases between. Germline CDR1 is MGHRA and CDR2 is YSYEKL. CDR3 in DNA: TGCGCCAGCAGCCAAGAGGTCAGGGGAGGGAGTGGCTACACCTTC. Its translation: CASSQEVRGGSGYTF.

This chain connects TRBV29-1 to TRBJ2-3; weak D call: TRBD1 (5 bases). This CDR3 has 14 amino acids. Trimming took off 3 bases at V and 5 bases at J, with 15 bases between the two ends. The germline V gene encodes CDR1 SQVTM and CDR2 ANQGSEA. In DNA form, the CDR3 reads TGCAGCGTTGAGGCTCAACAGGTGGGAGATACGCAGTATTTT. Protein sequence: CSVEAQQVGDTQYF.

CDR3 nucleotides: TGTGCCAGCAGCGGACGGACAGGGGCAGAGACCCAGTACTTC. Its translation: CASSGRTGAETQYF. V is TRBV5-5 and J is TRBJ2-5; the match to TRBD1 covers 9 bases. Germline assignment: CDR1 SGHKS and CDR2 YYEKEE (reference sequence). The CDR3 is made up of 14 amino acids. V shed 4 bases and J 4 bases; nucleotides not matched to a gene: 5.

The chain couples TRBV19 to TRBJ2-7; no firm D call. The germline V gene has CDR1 LNHDA and CDR2 SQIVND (reference sequence). The V end was cut by 1 base, the J end by 2 bases, with 6 bases between. The CDR3 runs to 13 residues. For the CDR3, the DNA is TGTGCCAGTAGTATAGGACGGCCCTACGAGCAGTACTTC. Translation gives CASSIGRPYEQYF.

V and J are TRBV30 and TRBJ1-2, with a possible D match to TRBD1 (5 bases). The CDR3 extends over 14 amino acids. The V and J ends lost 5 bases and 7 bases respectively, with 20 bases between them. Germline V gene data show CDR1 as GTSNPN and CDR2 as SVGIG (reference sequence). CDR3 nucleotide sequence: TGTGCCTGGCAACAATCTGGGACCTTAGGTGGCTACACCTTC. Its protein product is CAWQQSGTLGGYTF.

The chain is built from TRBV20-1 and TRBJ2-7; D remains unclear. Looked up from germline, CDR1 is DFQATT and CDR2 is SNEGSKA (reference sequence). The CDR3 covers 16 residues. Trimming left V 3 bases short and J 0 bases short, with 18 bases between. The CDR3 spells CSASERPPGYSYEQYF. In DNA form, the CDR3 reads TGCAGTGCTAGCGAGAGACCACCCGGGTACTCCTACGAGCAGTACTTC.